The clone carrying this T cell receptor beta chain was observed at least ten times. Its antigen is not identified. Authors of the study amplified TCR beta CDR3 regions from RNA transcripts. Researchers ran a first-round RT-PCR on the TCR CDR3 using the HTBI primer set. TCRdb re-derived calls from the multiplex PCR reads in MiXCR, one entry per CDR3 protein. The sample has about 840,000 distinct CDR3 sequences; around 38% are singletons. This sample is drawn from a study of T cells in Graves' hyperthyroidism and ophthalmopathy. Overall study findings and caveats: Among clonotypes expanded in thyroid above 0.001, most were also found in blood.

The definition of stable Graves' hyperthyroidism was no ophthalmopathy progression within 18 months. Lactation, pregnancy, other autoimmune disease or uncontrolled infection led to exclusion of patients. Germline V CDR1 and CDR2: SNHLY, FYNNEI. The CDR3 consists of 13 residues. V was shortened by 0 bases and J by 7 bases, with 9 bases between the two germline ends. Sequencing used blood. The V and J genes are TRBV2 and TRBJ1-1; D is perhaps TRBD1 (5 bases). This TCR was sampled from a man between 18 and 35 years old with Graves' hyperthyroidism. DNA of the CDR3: TGTGCCAGCAGTGAAGCTGGGACTTATGAAGCTTTCTTT. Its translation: CASSEAGTYEAFF.